The present TCR beta chain was sequenced within a study of identical twins. This clonotype appeared many times. This CDR3 comprises 15 residues. V was cut by 3 bases and J by 0 bases, with 9 bases left in between. Healthy Caucasians were all of the donors. TCRdb ran MiXCR on the 5' RACE reads and lists one entry per CDR3 protein. The table lists over 550,000 distinct CDR3 sequences, roughly 7.2% of them singletons. These same records also appear under a second study, on yellow fever vaccine responses in identical twins.

The source of this sequence is a woman between 18 and 29 years old in good health. The V call is TRBV12-3 or TRBV12-4, the J call TRBJ1-3; D may be TRBD1 (6 bases). Sequenced sample: PBMCs. The CDR3 sequence is CASSLDSLSGNTIYF. CDR3 DNA: TGTGCCAGCAGTTTGGACAGCCTCTCTGGAAACACCATATATTTT.